Presented here are 27 T cell receptor beta chains from one specimen sequenced in a study of T cells in Graves' hyperthyroidism and ophthalmopathy. Amplification targeted TCR beta CDR3 regions from RNA transcripts. First-round RT-PCR targeting the TCR CDR3 was performed with the HTBI primer set. TCRdb itself ran the multiplex PCR reads through MiXCR, one entry per CDR3 protein. The sample holds hundreds of thousands of distinct CDR3 sequences, around 16% seen once. What was sequenced was blood. The receptor source for this set is a woman aged 40 to 49 with Graves' ophthalmopathy.

This clonotype was detected many times. The chain recombines TRBV20-1 with TRBJ2-5, with 10 bases identical to TRBD1. V shed 0 bases, J shed 3 bases, and the junction held 7 bases outside the gene matches. The germline CDR1 and CDR2 sequences are DFQATT and SNEGSKA (reference sequence). The CDR3 runs to 16 residues. CDR3 in amino acids: CSARDPTTGGKETQYF. As DNA, the CDR3 is TGCAGTGCTAGAGACCCCACGACAGGGGGCAAAGAGACCCAGTACTTC.

This chain uses TRBV25-1 with TRBJ2-5; 8 positions agree with TRBD1. J was trimmed by 4 bases and V by 1 base; bases with no gene match: 5. CDR1 is MGHDK and CDR2 is SYGVNS in the germline V gene. This CDR3 has 15 residues. CDR3 DNA: TGTGCCAGCAGTGAATCAGGGGGCCCAGGAGAGACCCAGTACTTC. It codes for CASSESGGPGETQYF.

This clonotype showed up just a few times. The CDR3 DNA reads TGCAGTGCTAGACCAGGGACAGGTTACCAAGAGACCCAGTACTTC. This sequence encodes CSARPGTGYQETQYF. This chain links TRBV20-1 with TRBJ2-5, with 8 bases identical to TRBD1. This CDR3 has 15 amino acids. V shed 2 bases and J 0 bases; nucleotides not matched to a gene: 5. Germline V gene data show CDR1 as DFQATT and CDR2 as SNEGSKA (reference sequence).

The chain uses TRBV19 and TRBJ2-1; D is unresolved. Germline V gene data show CDR1 as LNHDA and CDR2 as SQIVND (reference sequence). V lost 6 bases and J lost 9, with 21 bases in between. The CDR3 totals 15 residues. CDR3 protein: CASRELLRGWGEQFF. CDR3 coding DNA: TGTGCCAGTAGGGAGCTCCTTAGAGGATGGGGTGAGCAGTTCTTC.

In regard to this clonotype: A much larger clone lies one base from this, so it may be a read error. The chain links TRBV28 to TRBJ1-5; weak D call: TRBD1 (5 bases). The V gene lost 4 bases and the J gene lost 5 bases, with 18 bases spanning the gap. The CDR3 covers 16 residues. The germline V gene has CDR1 MDHEN and CDR2 SYDVKM. The chain's CDR3 is CASSSRTRRGDQPQHF. Here the CDR3 DNA reads TGTGCCAGCAGTTCGCGGACTCGCAGAGGGGATCAGCCCCAGCATTTT.

Many counts were recorded for this clonotype. The rearrangement uses TRBV12-3 or TRBV12-4 and TRBJ1-1; D perhaps matches TRBD1 (6 bases). The CDR3 covers 15 residues. Trimming left V 6 bases short and J 3 bases short, with 17 bases between. As DNA, the CDR3 is TGTGCCAGCAGACAGACAGGCGATGGCTACACTGAAGCTTTCTTT. Amino acid sequence: CASRQTGDGYTEAFF.

This chain joins TRBV10-3 and TRBJ2-1; perhaps TRBD2 as D (5 bases). CDR1 ENHRY and CDR2 SYGVKD come from the germline V gene. This CDR3 contains 14 residues. V lost 8 bases, J lost 0 bases, and 11 bases lay in between. The chain's CDR3 is CAIASRGSYNEQFF. The DNA for the CDR3 is TGTGCCATCGCCTCCCGGGGCTCCTACAATGAGCAGTTCTTC.

The gene calls are TRBV27 and TRBJ2-1, with D perhaps TRBD1 or TRBD2 (5 bases each). In germline, CDR1 is MNHEY, CDR2 SMNVEV (reference sequence). Deletions cut 2 bases from V and 0 bases from J, with 14 bases between. The CDR3 length is 17 residues. The CDR3 DNA follows: TGTGCCAGCAGTTTAATGATGGGGACCAGCTCCTACAATGAGCAGTTCTTC. It specifies CASSLMMGTSSYNEQFF.

The rearrangement joins TRBV6-2 or TRBV6-3 to TRBJ2-1, with D uncertain. This CDR3 comprises 16 residues. Trimming removed 0 bases at V and 0 bases at J, with 9 bases between. CDR1 MNHEY and CDR2 SVGEGT come from the germline V gene. DNA of the CDR3: TGTGCCAGCAGTTACTCGACTTCCCTCTCCTACAATGAGCAGTTCTTC. Residues: CASSYSTSLSYNEQFF.

There are many counts of this clonotype. A clone one base away is much larger, so this may be a read error. This chain joins TRBV7-9 and TRBJ2-3; TRBD1 aligns across 9 bases. V was clipped by 5 bases and J by 1 base; unmatched bases: 4. The V gene's germline CDR1 is SEHNR and CDR2 FQNEAQ (reference sequence). The CDR3 is 15 amino acids. The CDR3 loop reads CASSPWTGGTDTQYF. The DNA of the CDR3 is TGTGCCAGCAGCCCCTGGACAGGGGGCACAGATACGCAGTATTTT.

This clonotype came up many times. The chain uses TRBV10-3 and TRBJ1-1, with D possibly being TRBD1 (6 bases). V lost 3 bases to trimming and J lost 4 bases, with 12 bases between them. Germline V CDR1 and CDR2: ENHRY, SYGVKD. This CDR3 spans 14 amino acids. The CDR3 DNA is TGTGCCATCAGTGAAGCAGGGGAGGGCACTGAAGCTTTCTTT. It yields the protein CAISEAGEGTEAFF.

This clonotype was seen repeatedly, ten times or more. The rearrangement links TRBV2 to TRBJ1-3; 7 nucleotides align to TRBD1. The trim removed 4 bases at V and 3 bases at J, leaving 6 bases unmatched. CDR1 and CDR2 (germline): SNHLY, FYNNEI. The CDR3 is 15 residues long. The CDR3: CASSAEGGFGNTIYF. The CDR3, as DNA: TGTGCCAGCAGTGCGGAAGGGGGCTTTGGAAACACCATATATTTT.

This clonotype came up many times. The chain joins TRBV20-1 to TRBJ1-5; TRBD1 matches 10 bases. The CDR3 has 15 amino acids. With 3 bases clipped from V and 7 bases from J, the junction kept 9 bases outside the gene matches. Germline-derived CDR1 and CDR2 are DFQATT and SNEGSKA (reference sequence). CDR3 nucleotides: TGCAGTGCTAGTGAAGACAGGGGGCGGCTCCAGCCCCAGCATTTT. Amino acids: CSASEDRGRLQPQHF.

The V call is TRBV20-1, the J call TRBJ2-7, with TRBD1 matching over 9 bases. CDR1 is DFQATT, CDR2 SNEGSKA, per germline (reference sequence). J was trimmed by 6 bases and V by 5 bases; bases with no gene match: 11. CDR3 length: 14 amino acids. CDR3 residues: CSAYPGQGISEQYF. The CDR3 nucleotides read TGCAGTGCTTATCCGGGACAGGGTATTTCCGAGCAGTACTTC.

CDR3 in amino acids: CATSGTGNSPLHF. Here the CDR3 DNA reads TGTGCCACCTCCGGGACAGGCAATTCACCCCTCCACTTT. The chain is built from TRBV6-1 and TRBJ1-6, with TRBD1 identical over 8 bases. V trimming: 10 bases; J trimming: 7 bases; junction bases outside the gene matches: 6. CDR1 is MNHNS, CDR2 SASEGT, per germline. The CDR3 is 13 amino acids.

This clonotype showed up many times. This chain uses TRBV11-2 with TRBJ2-3; 7 bases fit TRBD1. J lost 11 bases, V lost 5 bases, and 19 bases had no gene match. Germline V gene lookup returns CDR1 SGHAT and CDR2 FQNNGV. The CDR3 covers 16 residues. CDR3 nucleotide sequence: TGTGCCAGCAGCACAACCGGGACAGTCCAATTCAAGGGGCAGTATTTT. Its protein product is CASSTTGTVQFKGQYF.

Ten or more counts support this clonotype. The gene calls are TRBV20-1 and TRBJ1-1, with D hard to call. Trimming cost V 4 bases and J 0 bases, with 3 bases left between them. Per germline, CDR1 DFQATT and CDR2 SNEGSKA (reference sequence). This CDR3 has 11 residues. CDR3 in amino acids: CSAIVNTEAFF. CDR3 in DNA: TGCAGTGCTATTGTGAACACTGAAGCTTTCTTT.

This clonotype occurred a few times. J is TRBJ2-7 and V is TRBV6-1, with D possibly matching TRBD2 (5 bases). Germline CDR1 is MNHNS and CDR2 is SASEGT. This CDR3 is built from 14 residues. With 5 bases removed from V and 2 bases from J, the gap between germline ends came to 13 bases. DNA for the CDR3: TGTGCCAGCAGTTTGGACTCAGTAACCTACGAGCAGTACTTC. Translated, it gives CASSLDSVTYEQYF.

This clonotype was recorded at least ten times. The CDR3 loop reads CASSVSGGASYNEQFF. In nucleotides, the CDR3 is TGTGCCAGCAGCGTTAGCGGGGGGGCGTCCTACAATGAGCAGTTCTTC. This chain links TRBV9 with TRBJ2-1, with 11 bases that match TRBD2. The CDR3 is 16 amino acids. CDR1 and CDR2 (germline): SGDLS, YYNGEE. Losses at the gene ends were 2 bases for V and 1 base for J; bases not matched to a gene: 2.

V gene TRBV29-1 combines with J gene TRBJ1-5, with TRBD1 matching over 11 bases. This CDR3 has 12 residues. CDR1 is SQVTM and CDR2 is ANQGSEA in the germline V gene. The V and J ends lost 7 bases and 6 bases, in that order; junction bases with no gene match: 2. The CDR3 loop is CSAGTGGQPQHF. For the CDR3, the DNA is TGCAGCGCCGGGACAGGGGGTCAGCCCCAGCATTTT.

This sequence joins TRBV15 and TRBJ2-7, with a tentative D call TRBD2 (5 bases). Germline assignment: CDR1 LNHNV and CDR2 YYDKDF (reference sequence). The CDR3 loop spans 15 amino acids. With 4 bases removed from V and 0 bases from J, the gap between germline ends came to 13 bases. The CDR3 DNA reads TGTGCCACCAGCAAGTTGGACCGGGGCTCCTACGAGCAGTACTTC. Translation: CATSKLDRGSYEQYF. Full variable domain (rest looked up from reference TRBV15 and TRBJ2-7): DAMVIQNPRYQVTQFGKPVTLSCSQTLNHNVMYWYQQKSSQAPKLLFHYYDKDFNNEADTPDNFQSRRPNTSFCFLDIRSPGLGDTAMYLCATSKLDRGSYEQYFGPGTRLTVT.

The chain carries TRBV11-2 and TRBJ2-5; maybe TRBD1 (5 bases). Germline CDR1 is SGHAT and CDR2 is FQNNGV. Deletions cut 1 base from V and 1 base from J, with 13 bases between. The CDR3 consists of 16 residues. The CDR3 DNA is TGTGCCAGCAGCTTAGGATTTTTGACAGCCCAAGAGACCCAGTACTTC. Translation: CASSLGFLTAQETQYF.

V is TRBV30 and J is TRBJ2-1; D remains ambiguous. Trimming left V 5 bases short and J 6 bases short, with 11 bases between. Germline V gene sequence: CDR1 GTSNPN, CDR2 SVGIG (reference sequence). The CDR3 is 12 residues long. The CDR3 protein is CAWSMGFNEQFF. Here the CDR3 DNA reads TGTGCCTGGTCTATGGGGTTCAATGAGCAGTTCTTC.

J is TRBJ2-2 and V is TRBV5-4; 8 bases are shared with TRBD2. Per germline, CDR1 SGHNT and CDR2 YYREEE (reference sequence). The V gene end was trimmed by 3 bases and the J gene end by 4 bases; junction bases not matched to a gene: 8. CDR3 length: 16 residues. The CDR3, as DNA: TGTGCCAGCAGCTCGAGCGGGGGTTATAGCACCGGGGAGCTGTTTTTT. Protein sequence: CASSSSGGYSTGELFF.

J is TRBJ1-1 and V is TRBV27; D gene unclear. Germline V gene data show CDR1 as MNHEY and CDR2 as SMNVEV (reference sequence). The CDR3 totals 13 residues. V lost 2 bases and J 6 bases, leaving 10 bases between the germline ends. The CDR3: CASSLGRVAEAFF. The DNA of the CDR3 is TGTGCCAGCAGTTTAGGGCGGGTGGCTGAAGCTTTCTTT.

The DNA of the CDR3 is TGCAGCGTTGACAGTCCGTCCAGGGAGATTGAAGCTTTCTTT. Amino acid sequence: CSVDSPSREIEAFF. The chain links TRBV29-1 to TRBJ1-1, with D maybe TRBD1 (5 bases). This CDR3 spans 14 amino acids. The V end was cut by 3 bases, the J end by 7 bases, with 18 bases between. CDR1 and CDR2 from the germline V gene are SQVTM and ANQGSEA.

The chain employs TRBV19 and TRBJ2-1, with 9 nucleotides matching TRBD1. Germline values: CDR1 LNHDA, CDR2 SQIVND (reference sequence). J gave up 9 bases and V 7 bases, and 13 bases lay outside the gene matches. The CDR3 length is 15 residues. The CDR3 region has the DNA TGTGCCAGTACCACCCCCGGGACAGGGAGCAGTGAGCAGTTCTTC. Translation: CASTTPGTGSSEQFF.